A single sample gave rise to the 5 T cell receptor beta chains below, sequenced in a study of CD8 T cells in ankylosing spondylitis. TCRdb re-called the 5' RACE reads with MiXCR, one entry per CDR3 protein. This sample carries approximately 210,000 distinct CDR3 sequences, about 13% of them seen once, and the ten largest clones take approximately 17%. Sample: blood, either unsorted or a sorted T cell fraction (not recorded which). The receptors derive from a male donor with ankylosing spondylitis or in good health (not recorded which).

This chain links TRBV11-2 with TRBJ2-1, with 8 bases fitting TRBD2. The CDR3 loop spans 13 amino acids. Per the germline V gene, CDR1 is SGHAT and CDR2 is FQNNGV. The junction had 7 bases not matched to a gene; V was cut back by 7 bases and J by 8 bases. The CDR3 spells CASIRSGSDEQFF. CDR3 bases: TGTGCCAGCATTCGGAGCGGGAGCGATGAGCAGTTCTTC.

In nucleotides, the CDR3 is TGCGCCAGCAGCTTACTAGGACAGCCGAATCAGCCCCAGCATTTT. Translation: CASSLLGQPNQPQHF. The chain links TRBV5-1 to TRBJ1-5, with a possible D match to TRBD1 (6 bases). V dropped 2 bases and J dropped 4 bases, with 13 bases sitting between them. The CDR3 spans 15 residues. The germline CDR1 and CDR2 sequences are SGHRS and YFSETQ.

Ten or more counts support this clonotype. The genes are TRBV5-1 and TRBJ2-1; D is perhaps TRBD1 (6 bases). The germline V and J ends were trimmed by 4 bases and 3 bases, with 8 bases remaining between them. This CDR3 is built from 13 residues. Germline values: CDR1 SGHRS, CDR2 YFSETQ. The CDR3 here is CASSATGYNEQFF. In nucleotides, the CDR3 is TGCGCCAGCAGCGCGACAGGCTACAATGAGCAGTTCTTC.

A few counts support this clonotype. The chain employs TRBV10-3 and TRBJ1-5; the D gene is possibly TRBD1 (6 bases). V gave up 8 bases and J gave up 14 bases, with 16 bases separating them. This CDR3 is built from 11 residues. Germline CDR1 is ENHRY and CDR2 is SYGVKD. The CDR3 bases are TGTGCCATCGGGCCTGGACAGCCGGAGCATTTT. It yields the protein CAIGPGQPEHF.

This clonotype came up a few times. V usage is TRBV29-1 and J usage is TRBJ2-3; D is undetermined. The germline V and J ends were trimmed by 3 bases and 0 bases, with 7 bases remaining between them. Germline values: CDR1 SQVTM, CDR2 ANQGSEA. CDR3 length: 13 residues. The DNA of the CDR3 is TGCAGCGTTGATGTAGGGAGCACAGATACGCAGTATTTT. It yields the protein CSVDVGSTDTQYF.